This note documents a single TCR beta chain sequence. Trimming removed 2 bases at V and 3 bases at J, with 8 bases between. There are 13 residues in the CDR3. Germline lookup yields CDR1 DFQATT and CDR2 SNEGSKA (reference sequence). The sample comes from a study of human T cells and chemical hapten exposure. Time point described: patch test 3, about 24 weeks after DPC sensitization. The treatment is: therapeutic diphenylcyclopropenone sensitization with weekly scalp DPC. TCRdb reprocessed the RACE reads with MiXCR, giving one entry per CDR3 protein. The sample records some 170,000 distinct CDR3 sequences, around a quarter being singletons.

This chain uses TRBV20-1 with TRBJ2-1; D uncertain. Source: whole blood, taken in connection with sensitization to the hapten diphenylcyclopropenone (DPC). The TCR originated in a woman under 30 with alopecia areata. Some clones in this sample may be carry-over from other donors' samples. CDR3 loop: CSARFRSYNEQFF. CDR3 bases: TGCAGTGCTAGATTCAGAAGCTACAATGAGCAGTTCTTC.